These 10 T cell receptor beta chains share one sample of origin, sequenced in a study of Ad26.COV2.S vaccination and SARS-CoV-2 variants (dated by TCRdb to about 2021). The treatment or condition label corresponds to: roughly 19 received Ad26.COV2.S at low or high dose, single or two shots; about 5 received placebo; per-sample allocation not given. Repertoires of vaccine and placebo recipients were sequenced from samples taken on day 63 after the first injection. Library preparation was by the immunoSEQ multiplex PCR assay. TCRdb stores this immuneACCESS table with in-frame sequences only. Part of the clones is absent; in the studies checked, under half of the shortfall reflects unresolved V genes, and no reason is known for the rest. In this sample the table shows a few hundred thousand clones, under 90% of which occur a single time. The ten largest clones take up nearly 7.5% of the sample. The sequenced sample was peripheral blood, obtained in a trial of Ad26.COV2.S vaccine versus placebo. Receptors originate from a person between 18 and 60 years old who received the Ad26.COV2.S COVID-19 vaccine or a placebo.

This clone has only a few counts. The genes are TRBV7-6 and TRBJ2-5; unclear D gene. The V gene's germline CDR1 is SGHVS and CDR2 FNYEAQ. CDR3 length equals 16 residues. V was cut by 4 bases and J by 1 base, with 16 bases left in between. The CDR3 loop reads CASSSPGTVFQETQYF. The CDR3 DNA is TGTGCCAGCAGCTCCCCCGGTACTGTCTTCCAAGAGACCCAGTACTTC.

V and J are TRBV10-3 and TRBJ1-5; the match to TRBD1 covers 8 bases. The CDR3 runs 14 residues. The germline V gene has CDR1 ENHRY and CDR2 SYGVKD. The junction had 5 bases not matched to a gene; V was cut back by 6 bases and J by 4 bases. DNA of the CDR3: TGTGCCATCAGGGCCCAGGGGGCGAATCAGCCCCAGCATTTT. It codes for CAIRAQGANQPQHF.

The count of this clone is one. The V and J genes are TRBV29-1 and TRBJ1-2; D not certain. Germline values: CDR1 SQVTM, CDR2 ANQGSEA. The CDR3 runs 13 residues. With 5 bases removed from V and 8 bases from J, the gap between germline ends came to 18 bases. The CDR3 loop is CSVRPPGFLGYTF. The CDR3 bases are TGCAGCGTTCGACCCCCCGGGTTTCTAGGCTACACCTTC.

The CDR3 region is CASSSGGAYGYTF. The CDR3 coding sequence is TGTGCCAGCAGCTCAGGTGGTGCTTATGGCTACACCTTC. The chain carries TRBV7-9 and TRBJ1-2; unclear D gene. CDR1 is SEHNR and CDR2 is FQNEAQ in the germline V gene (reference sequence). With 4 bases removed from V and 5 bases from J, the gap between germline ends came to 11 bases. CDR3 length: 13 amino acids.

This sequence joins TRBV28 and TRBJ1-6, with unresolved D. The CDR3 runs 14 residues. The V gene's germline CDR1 is MDHEN and CDR2 SYDVKM. V shed 7 bases and J shed 0 bases, with 7 bases lying between them. Written as DNA, the CDR3 is TGTGCCAGCAACCGAAGCTCCTATAATTCACCCCTCCACTTT. Its protein is CASNRSSYNSPLHF.

The genes are TRBV7-9 and TRBJ1-3; no clear D. The germline V and J ends were trimmed by 3 bases and 0 bases, with 9 bases remaining between them. The germline V gene encodes CDR1 SEHNR and CDR2 FQNEAQ (reference sequence). The CDR3 is 15 residues long. CDR3 sequence (DNA): TGTGCCAGCAGCTTCGTCAGGTTCTCTGGAAACACCATATATTTT. It yields the protein CASSFVRFSGNTIYF.

This clone has a single count. The chain joins TRBV28 to TRBJ2-1; 8 nucleotides line up with TRBD2. Germline V gives CDR1 MDHEN, CDR2 SYDVKM. J was trimmed by 7 bases and V by 7 bases; bases with no gene match: 9. The CDR3 length is 14 residues. The CDR3 region is CASNGRANGNEQFF. CDR3 sequence (DNA): TGTGCCAGCAACGGGAGGGCCAACGGAAATGAGCAGTTCTTC.

The rearrangement joins TRBV2 to TRBJ2-1, with a tentative D call TRBD2 (6 bases). Trimming stripped 10 bases from V and 10 bases from J, with 23 bases between. This CDR3 contains 14 residues. Germline CDR1 reads SNHLY; CDR2 reads FYNNEI. The CDR3 loop is CANAPGVLRQEQFF. In DNA, the CDR3 is TGTGCCAATGCTCCGGGGGTCTTGCGTCAGGAGCAGTTCTTC.

The chain recombines TRBV7-2 with TRBJ1-6; maybe TRBD1 (6 bases). V lost 5 bases and J lost 8, with 13 bases in between. In germline, CDR1 is SGHTA, CDR2 FQGNSA. The CDR3 is made up of 14 amino acids. The CDR3 nucleotides are TGTGCCAGCAGCCTAGAGGGGGGGGATTCACCCCTCCACTTT. Protein: CASSLEGGDSPLHF.

The chain couples TRBV2 to TRBJ2-5; D unclear. The V gene's germline CDR1 is SNHLY and CDR2 FYNNEI. This CDR3 is built from 13 residues. Trimming shortened V by 8 bases and J by 2 bases, and 12 bases separated the two germline ends. This CDR3 is CASGREMQETQYF. CDR3 DNA: TGTGCCAGCGGAAGGGAAATGCAAGAGACCCAGTACTTC.